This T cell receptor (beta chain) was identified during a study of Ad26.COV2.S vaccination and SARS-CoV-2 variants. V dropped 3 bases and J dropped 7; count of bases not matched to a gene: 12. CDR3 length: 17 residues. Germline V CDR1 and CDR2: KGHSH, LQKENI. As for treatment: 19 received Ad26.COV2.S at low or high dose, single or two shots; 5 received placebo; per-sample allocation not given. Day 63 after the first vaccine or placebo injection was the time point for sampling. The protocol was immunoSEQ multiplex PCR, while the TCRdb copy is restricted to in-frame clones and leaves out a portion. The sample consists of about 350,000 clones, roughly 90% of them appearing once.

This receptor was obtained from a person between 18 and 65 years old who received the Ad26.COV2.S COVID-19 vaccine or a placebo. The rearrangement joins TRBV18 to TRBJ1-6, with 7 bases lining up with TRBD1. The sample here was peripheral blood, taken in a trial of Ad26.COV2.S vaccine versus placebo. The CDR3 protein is CASSPSIPGGQNSPLHF. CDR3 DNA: TGTGCCAGCTCACCCTCGATCCCAGGGGGGCAGAATTCACCCCTCCACTTT.